A selection of T cell receptor beta chains follows, all from one sample in a study of blood T cell repertoires in COVID-19. Data came from immunoSEQ multiplex PCR; TCRdb stores just in-frame clones and leaves some out. The repertoire holds 91,000 or so clones, with around 80% as singletons. The sequenced material came from peripheral blood. These receptor sequences come from a middle-aged man with active or convalescent COVID-19. The CDR3 runs from the conserved cysteine through the conserved F or W. D genes are given only for firm matches. Rows may omit the clone size; those that give it use once, few, many or a size class.

cdr3_aa cdr3_nt j_call v_call clone_size d_call
CASSQDTGRGQYF TGCGCCAGCAGCCAAGATACAGGGAGAGGGCAGTACTTC TRBJ2-7 TRBV4-3 few -
CASSLRTGETQYF TGCGCCAGCAGCCTCCGGACAGGAGAGACCCAGTACTTC TRBJ2-5 TRBV10-1 many TRBD1
CASSLAPGNSYEQYF TGTGCCAGCAGCTTAGCGCCGGGGAACTCCTACGAGCAGTACTTC TRBJ2-7 TRBV7-7 few -
CASSYLMAMEEPQHF TGTGCCAGCAGTTACCTGATGGCGATGGAGGAGCCCCAGCATTTT TRBJ1-5 TRBV6-2/TRBV6-3 - -
CASKTRSSYGYTF TGTGCCAGTAAAACTCGGAGCAGCTATGGCTACACCTTC TRBJ1-2 TRBV19 once -
CASSPHRPGTYEQYF TGTGCCAGCAGTCCTCATAGGCCGGGGACCTACGAGCAGTACTTC TRBJ2-7 TRBV28 - -
CAWSVLSRQVYNSPLHF TGTGCCTGGAGTGTACTCTCCCGACAGGTCTATAATTCACCCCTCCACTTT TRBJ1-6 TRBV30 - -
CASRQGDNSPLHF TGCGCCAGCAGACAGGGGGATAATTCACCCCTCCACTTT TRBJ1-6 TRBV5-1 - TRBD1
CASSPGGAGNEQFF TGTGCCAGCAGCCCCGGGGGGGCGGGTAATGAGCAGTTCTTC TRBJ2-1 TRBV21-1 - -
CASTTFVTAAFYGYTF TGTGCCAGCACGACCTTTGTTACAGCAGCTTTCTATGGCTACACCTTC TRBJ1-2 TRBV19 once -
CASSLSQGGHEQYF TGTGCCAGCTCCTTGTCACAGGGGGGCCACGAGCAGTACTTC TRBJ2-7 TRBV18 few TRBD1
CASSLSGGAAETQYF TGTGCCAGCAGTCTTAGCGGGGGGGCCGCAGAGACCCAGTACTTC TRBJ2-5 TRBV6-5 - TRBD2
CSVEDLSRREKLFF TGCAGCGTTGAAGATCTTAGTAGGAGGGAAAAACTGTTTTTT TRBJ1-4 TRBV29-1 - -
CASSSRDRGLYTGELFF TGTGCCAGCAGCTCCCGGGACAGGGGGCTTTACACCGGGGAGCTGTTTTTT TRBJ2-2 TRBV7-9 - TRBD1
CASSFGQGNTEAFF TGTGCCAGCAGCTTCGGACAGGGGAACACTGAAGCTTTCTTT TRBJ1-1 TRBV11-2 - TRBD1
CASSVEVVPNEKLFF TGTGCCAGCAGCGTAGAAGTAGTCCCAAATGAAAAACTGTTTTTT TRBJ1-4 TRBV9 - -
CASSSGGPDTQYF TGTGCCAGCAGTTCGGGGGGCCCAGATACGCAGTATTTT TRBJ2-3 TRBV7-2 - -
CASSLIAETQYF TGTGCCAGCAGCTTAATAGCGGAGACCCAGTACTTC TRBJ2-5 TRBV11-2 - -
CASSTPPLVRAETQYF TGTGCCAGCAGCACCCCCCCACTCGTGCGCGCGGAGACCCAGTACTTC TRBJ2-5 TRBV6-2/TRBV6-3 - -
CAWSKTGYGYTF TGTGCCTGGAGTAAGACGGGCTATGGCTACACCTTC TRBJ1-2 TRBV30 - -
CASSLAGQLNTEAFF TGCGCCAGCAGCCTTGCGGGACAGCTGAACACTGAAGCTTTCTTT TRBJ1-1 TRBV5-1 - TRBD1
CASSLSSSYNEQFF TGCGCCAGCAGTCTATCAAGCTCCTACAATGAGCAGTTCTTC TRBJ2-1 TRBV5-1 - -
CASSFLGLASLAKNIQYF TGTGCCAGCAGCTTCTTGGGACTAGCGTCGCTAGCCAAAAACATTCAGTACTTC TRBJ2-4 TRBV5-5 - TRBD2
CASTQTGSPYGYTF TGTGCCAGCACTCAAACCGGTTCCCCTTATGGCTACACCTTC TRBJ1-2 TRBV6-5 - -
CASSIASGGYNEQFF TGTGCCAGTAGTATAGCTAGCGGGGGCTACAATGAGCAGTTCTTC TRBJ2-1 TRBV19 - TRBD2
CASRNGGGELFF TGTGCCAGCAGAAACGGAGGCGGGGAGCTGTTTTTT TRBJ2-2 TRBV12-3/TRBV12-4 - -
CASGDNRDGETQYF TGTGCCAGCGGCGATAACAGGGATGGGGAGACCCAGTACTTC TRBJ2-5 TRBV28 - -
CASSFSGTGPNEQFF TGTGCCAGCAGCTTTTCCGGGACAGGACCCAATGAGCAGTTCTTC TRBJ2-1 TRBV11-2 - TRBD1
CASSLGVAETQYF TGTGCCAGCAGCTTAGGGGTAGCAGAGACCCAGTACTTC TRBJ2-5 TRBV7-8 - -
CATSDSLNTEAFF TGCGCCACCTCAGACAGCCTTAACACTGAAGCTTTCTTT TRBJ1-1 TRBV10-2 - -
CASSPGQGNTEAFF TGTGCCAGCAGCCCGGGACAGGGTAACACTGAAGCTTTCTTT TRBJ1-1 TRBV11-2 - TRBD1
CASSLATGGFGTEAFF TGTGCCAGCAGCTTAGCCACAGGGGGCTTTGGCACTGAAGCTTTCTTT TRBJ1-1 TRBV7-9 - TRBD1
CASSYSGGGAPETQYF TGTGCCAGCAGTTACTCCGGCGGGGGGGCCCCGGAGACCCAGTACTTC TRBJ2-5 TRBV6-6 - TRBD2
CASRRTGDGEQFF TGTGCCAGCAGGCGGACAGGGGATGGGGAGCAGTTCTTC TRBJ2-1 TRBV2 once TRBD1